This TCR beta chain was identified during a study of T cell clonotyping in hematopoietic cell transplantation. Clones were read by immunoSEQ multiplex PCR, and TCRdb kept only the in-frame ones, dropping some. The table includes more than 9,000 clones, 50% to 65% detected once. Trimming shortened V by 0 bases and J by 7 bases, and 10 bases separated the two germline ends. The CDR3 is 13 residues long. Germline V gene lookup returns CDR1 GTSNPN and CDR2 SVGIG (reference sequence). Study-wide findings and caveats: After transplant, recipient diversity fell while pathologically expanded clonotypes grew through day 180. Broader posttransplant TCR repertoire diversity was predicted by graft donor and pretransplant recipient Inverse Simpson Index values. Without cell sorting, CD4 versus CD8 contributions remain unresolved.

Comment on this clone: Its antigen is still unknown.

This sequence joins TRBV30 and TRBJ1-5; perhaps TRBD1 as D (6 bases). The sample in question was peripheral blood mononuclear cells, obtained 100 days after allogeneic stem cell transplant. This TCR derives from a female patient between 50 and 60 years old who had an allogeneic stem cell transplant from an unrelated donor, so the T cells may come from the graft donor. Some clones in this sample may be carry-over from other donors' samples. The CDR3 loop is CAWSVDSQQPQHF. The CDR3 nucleotides are TGTGCCTGGAGTGTGGACAGCCAGCAGCCCCAGCATTTT.